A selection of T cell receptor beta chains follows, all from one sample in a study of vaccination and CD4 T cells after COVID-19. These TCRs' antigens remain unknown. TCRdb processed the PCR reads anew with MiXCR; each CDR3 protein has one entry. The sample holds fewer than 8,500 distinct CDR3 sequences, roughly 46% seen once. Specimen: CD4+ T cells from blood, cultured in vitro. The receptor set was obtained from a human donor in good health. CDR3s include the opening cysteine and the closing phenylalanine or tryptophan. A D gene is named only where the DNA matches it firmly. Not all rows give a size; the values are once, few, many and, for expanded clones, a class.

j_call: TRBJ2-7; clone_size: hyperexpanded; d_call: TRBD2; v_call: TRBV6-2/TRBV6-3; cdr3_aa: CASREGTDFYEQYF; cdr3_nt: TGTGCCAGCCGGGAGGGGACGGACTTTTACGAGCAGTACTTC
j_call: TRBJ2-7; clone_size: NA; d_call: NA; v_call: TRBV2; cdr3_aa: CASRSDKNEQYF; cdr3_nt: TGTGCCAGCAGGTCCGACAAGAACGAGCAGTACTTC
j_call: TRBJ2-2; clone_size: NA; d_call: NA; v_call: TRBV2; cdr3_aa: CASSEWRGLTGELFF; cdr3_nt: TGTGCCAGCAGTGAGTGGCGGGGACTCACCGGGGAGCTGTTTTTT
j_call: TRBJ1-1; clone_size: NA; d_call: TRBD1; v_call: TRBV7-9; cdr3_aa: CATNRGLSEAFF; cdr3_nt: TGTGCCACCAACAGGGGGCTGAGTGAAGCTTTCTTT
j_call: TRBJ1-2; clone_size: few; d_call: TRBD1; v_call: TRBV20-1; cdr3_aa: CSARDGRGPTGYTF; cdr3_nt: TGCAGTGCTAGAGATGGCAGGGGGCCTACTGGCTACACCTTC
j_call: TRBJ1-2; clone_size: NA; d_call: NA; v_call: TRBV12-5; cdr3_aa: CASGFGTTNYGYTF; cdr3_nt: TGTGCTAGTGGTTTTGGCACCACGAACTATGGCTACACCTTC
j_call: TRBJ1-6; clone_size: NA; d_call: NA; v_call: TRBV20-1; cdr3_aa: CSASRTAYNSPLHF; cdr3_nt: TGCAGTGCTAGCCGGACAGCGTATAATTCACCCCTCCACTTT
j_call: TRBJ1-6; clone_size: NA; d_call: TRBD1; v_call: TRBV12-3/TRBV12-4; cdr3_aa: CASSFRDRDSPLHF; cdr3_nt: TGTGCCAGCAGTTTTCGGGACAGGGATTCACCCCTCCACTTT
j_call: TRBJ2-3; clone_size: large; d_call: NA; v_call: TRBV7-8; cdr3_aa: CASSSVQADTQYF; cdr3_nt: TGTGCCAGCAGCTCGGTGCAAGCAGATACGCAGTATTTT
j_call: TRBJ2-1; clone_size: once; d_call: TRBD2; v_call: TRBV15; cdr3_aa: CATSKPGTSGTKQFF; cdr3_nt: TGTGCCACCAGCAAACCCGGGACTAGCGGAACCAAGCAGTTCTTC
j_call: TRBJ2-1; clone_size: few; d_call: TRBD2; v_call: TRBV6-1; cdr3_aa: CASSEEAGGYNEQFF; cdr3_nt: TGTGCCAGCAGTGAAGAAGCGGGGGGATACAATGAGCAGTTCTTC
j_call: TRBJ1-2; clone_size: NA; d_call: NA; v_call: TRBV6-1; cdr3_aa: CAGSDNLGGYTF; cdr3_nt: TGTGCCGGCAGTGACAACCTCGGAGGCTACACCTTC
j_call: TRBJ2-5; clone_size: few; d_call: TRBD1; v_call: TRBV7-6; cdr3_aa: CASSLGAGGASETQYF; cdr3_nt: TGTGCCAGCAGCTTAGGTGCAGGGGGCGCTTCGGAGACCCAGTACTTC
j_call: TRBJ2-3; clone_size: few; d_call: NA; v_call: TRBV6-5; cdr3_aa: CASSYQESDTQYF; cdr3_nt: TGTGCCAGCAGTTACCAGGAGTCAGATACGCAGTATTTT
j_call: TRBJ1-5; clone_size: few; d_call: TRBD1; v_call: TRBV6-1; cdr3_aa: CASSGQGQRWPQHF; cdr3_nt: TGTGCCAGCAGTGGACAGGGGCAACGATGGCCCCAGCATTTT
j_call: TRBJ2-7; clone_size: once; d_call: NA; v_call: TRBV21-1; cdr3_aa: CASSIRHGYEQYF; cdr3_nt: TGTGCCAGCAGCATCCGTCACGGCTACGAGCAGTACTTC
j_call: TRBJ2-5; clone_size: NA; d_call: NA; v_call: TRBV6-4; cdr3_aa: CASPRWGRPWETQYF; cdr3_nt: TGTGCCAGCCCAAGATGGGGACGGCCCTGGGAGACCCAGTACTTC
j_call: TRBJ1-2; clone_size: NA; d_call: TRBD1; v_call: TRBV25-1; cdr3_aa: CAAQGGFGGYTF; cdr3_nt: TGTGCCGCACAGGGGGGATTTGGGGGCTACACCTTC
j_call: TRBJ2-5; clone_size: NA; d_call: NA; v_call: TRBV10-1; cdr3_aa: CASSESWGQETQYF; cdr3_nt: TGCGCCAGCAGTGAGTCGTGGGGGCAAGAGACCCAGTACTTC
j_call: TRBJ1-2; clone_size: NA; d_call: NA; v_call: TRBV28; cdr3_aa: CASHPTKVVYGYTF; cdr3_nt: TGTGCCAGCCATCCAACCAAGGTGGTCTATGGCTACACCTTC
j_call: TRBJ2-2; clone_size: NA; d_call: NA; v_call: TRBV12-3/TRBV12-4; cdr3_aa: CASSLPAGTLTGELFF; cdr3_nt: TGTGCCAGCAGTTTACCGGCAGGGACCCTCACCGGGGAGCTGTTTTTT
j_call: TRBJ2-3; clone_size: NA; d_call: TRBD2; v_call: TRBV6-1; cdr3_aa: CASSEATGGPKDTQYF; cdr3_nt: TGTGCCAGCAGTGAAGCGACGGGGGGGCCCAAAGATACGCAGTATTTT
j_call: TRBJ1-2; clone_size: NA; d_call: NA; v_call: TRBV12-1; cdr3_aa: CASGNGYTF; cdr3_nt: TGTGCCAGCGGGAATGGCTACACCTTC
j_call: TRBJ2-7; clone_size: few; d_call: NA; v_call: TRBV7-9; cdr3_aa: CASSLTYEQYF; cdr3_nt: TGTGCCAGCAGCTTAACCTACGAGCAGTACTTC
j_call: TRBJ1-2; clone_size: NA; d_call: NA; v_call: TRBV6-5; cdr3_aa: CASSYGQSYGYTF; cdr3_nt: TGTGCCAGCAGTTACGGACAGTCGTACGGCTACACCTTC